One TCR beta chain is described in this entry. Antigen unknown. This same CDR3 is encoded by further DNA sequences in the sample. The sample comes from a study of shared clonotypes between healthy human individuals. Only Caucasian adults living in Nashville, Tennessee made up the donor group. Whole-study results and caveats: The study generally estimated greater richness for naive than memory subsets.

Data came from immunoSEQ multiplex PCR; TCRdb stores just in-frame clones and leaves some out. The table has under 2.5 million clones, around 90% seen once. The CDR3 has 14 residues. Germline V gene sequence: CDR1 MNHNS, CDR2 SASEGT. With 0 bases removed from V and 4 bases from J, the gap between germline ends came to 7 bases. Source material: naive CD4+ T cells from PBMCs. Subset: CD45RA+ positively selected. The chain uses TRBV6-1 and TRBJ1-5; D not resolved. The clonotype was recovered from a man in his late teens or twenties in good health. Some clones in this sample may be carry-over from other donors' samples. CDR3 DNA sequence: TGTGCCAGCAGTGAAGCGCAAGGAAATCAGCCCCAGCATTTT. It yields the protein CASSEAQGNQPQHF.